The rows below give T cell receptor beta chains drawn from one sample of a study of blood T cell repertoires in COVID-19. Measured with immunoSEQ multiplex PCR; TCRdb has only the in-frame clones, and not every one. The table has 150,000 or so clones, roughly 80% seen once; the top ten hold less than 20%. Sequencing was performed on peripheral blood. These receptors were obtained from an elderly woman with acute or convalescent COVID-19. Both conserved end residues are part of each CDR3. The order of the fields is clone size, D gene, J gene, V gene, CDR3 protein, CDR3 DNA. The D gene is left open where the match is weak. Only some rows state a clone size, as once, few, many or a class for expanded clones.

size: .; D: .; J: TRBJ1-1; V: TRBV21-1; CDR3: CASSSSHTTARGNTEAFF; DNA: TGTGCCAGCAGCTCCTCCCATACGACAGCCCGCGGGAACACTGAAGCTTTCTTT
size: .; D: TRBD2; J: TRBJ2-5; V: TRBV6-5; CDR3: CASSYLGLDQETQYF; DNA: TGTGCCAGCAGTTACTTAGGACTAGACCAAGAGACCCAGTACTTC
size: .; D: .; J: TRBJ2-2; V: TRBV11-3; CDR3: CASSTGGTGELFF; DNA: TGTGCCAGCAGCACCGGGGGAACCGGGGAGCTGTTTTTT
size: .; D: .; J: TRBJ2-7; V: TRBV28; CDR3: CASSLSQYEQYF; DNA: TGTGCCAGCAGTTTATCTCAGTACGAGCAGTACTTC
size: few; D: .; J: TRBJ1-1; V: TRBV4-2; CDR3: CASSQDSRNTEAFF; DNA: TGTGCCAGCAGCCAAGATAGCAGGAACACTGAAGCTTTCTTT
size: .; D: TRBD1; J: TRBJ1-5; V: TRBV6-2/TRBV6-3; CDR3: CASSNPMGQGIGNQPQHF; DNA: TGTGCCAGCAGCAACCCCATGGGACAGGGAATTGGCAATCAGCCCCAGCATTTT
size: .; D: TRBD1; J: TRBJ1-4; V: TRBV7-6; CDR3: CASSQQGARNEKLFF; DNA: TGTGCCAGCAGCCAACAGGGGGCCCGCAATGAAAAACTGTTTTTT
size: .; D: TRBD2; J: TRBJ2-7; V: TRBV28; CDR3: CASIGSGRYYEQYF; DNA: TGTGCCAGCATCGGTAGCGGGAGATACTACGAGCAGTACTTC
size: .; D: TRBD1; J: TRBJ1-2; V: TRBV18; CDR3: CASSPPFGQGAPDNYGYTF; DNA: TGTGCCAGCTCACCACCGTTTGGACAGGGGGCTCCAGATAACTATGGCTACACCTTC
size: once; D: TRBD2; J: TRBJ2-1; V: TRBV10-3; CDR3: CAISEGGTIPYNEQFF; DNA: TGTGCCATCAGTGAGGGCGGGACTATTCCCTACAATGAGCAGTTCTTC
size: once; D: TRBD1; J: TRBJ2-7; V: TRBV7-2; CDR3: CASSQETGAYEQYF; DNA: TGTGCCAGCAGTCAGGAGACAGGGGCCTACGAGCAGTACTTC
size: .; D: .; J: TRBJ2-2; V: TRBV5-4; CDR3: CASSLQGTGELFF; DNA: TGTGCCAGCAGCTTGCAGGGGACCGGGGAGCTGTTTTTT
size: .; D: TRBD1; J: TRBJ1-2; V: TRBV6-5; CDR3: CASRGQGVYGYTF; DNA: TGTGCCAGCAGGGGACAGGGGGTTTATGGCTACACCTTC
size: .; D: TRBD1; J: TRBJ1-2; V: TRBV19; CDR3: CASSRTHLGTGYGYTF; DNA: TGTGCCAGTAGTAGGACGCATTTAGGGACAGGCTATGGCTACACCTTC
size: few; D: TRBD1; J: TRBJ1-4; V: TRBV2; CDR3: CASSWGPGGEKLFF; DNA: TGTGCCAGCAGCTGGGGGCCAGGGGGTGAAAAACTGTTTTTT
size: few; D: TRBD1; J: TRBJ2-2; V: TRBV10-3; CDR3: CAISGMTGGESELFF; DNA: TGTGCCATCAGTGGAATGACAGGGGGCGAGTCGGAGCTGTTTTTT
size: .; D: TRBD1; J: TRBJ1-2; V: TRBV7-9; CDR3: CASSKDRDGYGYTF; DNA: TGTGCCAGCAGCAAGGACAGGGACGGCTATGGCTACACCTTC
size: .; D: .; J: TRBJ2-1; V: TRBV6-6; CDR3: CASSSPVVSSYNEQFF; DNA: TGTGCCAGCAGTTCTCCGGTAGTGAGCTCCTACAATGAGCAGTTCTTC
size: .; D: .; J: TRBJ1-3; V: TRBV11-2; CDR3: CASSLPPGGNTIYF; DNA: TGTGCCAGCAGCTTACCCCCAGGGGGAAACACCATATATTTT
size: .; D: .; J: TRBJ2-5; V: TRBV1; CDR3: CTSSQVQGTYQETQYF; DNA: TGCACCAGCAGCCAAGTTCAGGGGACGTACCAAGAGACCCAGTACTTC
size: .; D: .; J: TRBJ2-7; V: TRBV7-9; CDR3: CASSSHISYEQYF; DNA: TGTGCCAGCAGCTCCCACATTTCCTACGAGCAGTACTTC
size: .; D: TRBD1; J: TRBJ1-6; V: TRBV5-1; CDR3: CASSLGDRALHF; DNA: TGCGCCAGCAGCTTGGGGGACAGGGCCCTCCACTTT
size: .; D: .; J: TRBJ2-3; V: TRBV5-1; CDR3: CASAPSLRDTQYF; DNA: TGCGCCAGCGCCCCTAGCCTCAGGGATACGCAGTATTTT
size: .; D: .; J: TRBJ2-2; V: TRBV10-3; CDR3: CAISGQNTGELFF; DNA: TGTGCCATCAGTGGACAGAACACCGGGGAGCTGTTTTTT
size: .; D: .; J: TRBJ1-2; V: TRBV7-2; CDR3: CASSRTAGGYGYTF; DNA: TGTGCCAGCAGCCGCACAGCGGGGGGCTATGGCTACACCTTC
size: .; D: .; J: TRBJ1-6; V: TRBV18; CDR3: CASSTAGDSPLHF; DNA: TGTGCCAGCTCCACAGCAGGGGATTCACCCCTCCACTTT
size: .; D: .; J: TRBJ2-6; V: TRBV27; CDR3: CASTHRRLSSGANVLTF; DNA: TGTGCCAGCACCCACCGACGACTAAGCTCTGGGGCCAACGTCCTGACTTTC
size: .; D: .; J: TRBJ2-7; V: TRBV14; CDR3: CASSRGSQLSYEQYF; DNA: TGTGCCAGCAGCCGAGGCAGCCAATTATCCTACGAGCAGTACTTC
size: .; D: .; J: TRBJ1-2; V: TRBV12-3/TRBV12-4; CDR3: CASSFDYGYTF; DNA: TGTGCCAGCAGTTTCGACTATGGCTACACCTTC
size: once; D: .; J: TRBJ1-1; V: TRBV5-1; CDR3: CASSLGHRGTEAFF; DNA: TGCGCCAGCAGCCTAGGACATCGGGGGACTGAAGCTTTCTTT
size: .; D: TRBD2; J: TRBJ2-1; V: TRBV2; CDR3: CASSAPRGGDYNEQFF; DNA: TGTGCCAGCAGTGCCCCGCGCGGGGGAGATTACAATGAGCAGTTCTTC
size: .; D: TRBD1; J: TRBJ1-3; V: TRBV30; CDR3: CAGSTGGGSGNTIYF; DNA: TGTGCCGGATCAACAGGGGGAGGCTCTGGAAACACCATATATTTT
size: .; D: TRBD2; J: TRBJ2-5; V: TRBV7-7; CDR3: CASSIIGGEETQYF; DNA: TGTGCTAGCAGCATCATCGGGGGGGAAGAGACCCAGTACTTC
size: .; D: TRBD1; J: TRBJ1-5; V: TRBV19; CDR3: CASSIGPGGRQPQHF; DNA: TGTGCCAGTAGTATAGGACCAGGGGGCCGGCAGCCCCAGCATTTT
size: few; D: .; J: TRBJ2-7; V: TRBV6-5; CDR3: CASSYTGTRAEQYF; DNA: TGTGCCAGCAGTTACACCGGGACTCGGGCCGAGCAGTACTTC
size: .; D: .; J: TRBJ1-1; V: TRBV27; CDR3: CASSLRLGDTEAFF; DNA: TGTGCCAGCAGTTTGAGGCTTGGCGACACTGAAGCTTTCTTT
size: .; D: .; J: TRBJ1-2; V: TRBV20-1; CDR3: CSASAREGVYGYTF; DNA: TGCAGTGCTAGTGCACGTGAGGGCGTCTATGGCTACACCTTC
size: few; D: .; J: TRBJ1-2; V: TRBV28; CDR3: CASSLRADGYTF; DNA: TGTGCCAGCAGTTTGAGGGCAGACGGCTACACCTTC
size: .; D: TRBD1; J: TRBJ1-2; V: TRBV5-6; CDR3: CASSLRTGVANYGYTF; DNA: TGTGCCAGCAGCCTCCGGACAGGCGTCGCTAACTATGGCTACACCTTC
size: few; D: TRBD1; J: TRBJ1-6; V: TRBV10-3; CDR3: CAIRGQGGQPLHF; DNA: TGTGCCATCAGAGGACAGGGTGGGCAACCCCTCCACTTT
size: .; D: .; J: TRBJ1-5; V: TRBV19; CDR3: CASSQGNQPQHF; DNA: TGTGCCAGTAGTCAGGGGAATCAGCCCCAGCATTTT
size: .; D: TRBD1; J: TRBJ2-2; V: TRBV19; CDR3: CASSTHRNPGQGIPGELFF; DNA: TGTGCCAGTAGTACCCATCGAAATCCGGGACAGGGAATTCCCGGGGAGCTGTTTTTT
size: .; D: .; J: TRBJ1-2; V: TRBV13; CDR3: CASSLVGAFYGYTF; DNA: TGTGCCAGCAGCTTAGTGGGGGCCTTCTATGGCTACACCTTC
size: .; D: TRBD1; J: TRBJ1-1; V: TRBV10-2; CDR3: CASSWDREAFF; DNA: TGCGCCAGCTCTTGGGACAGAGAAGCTTTCTTT
size: .; D: TRBD1; J: TRBJ2-7; V: TRBV27; CDR3: CASSLGRTGISYEQYF; DNA: TGTGCCAGCAGTTTAGGCCGGACAGGGATTTCCTACGAGCAGTACTTC
size: few; D: TRBD1; J: TRBJ1-2; V: TRBV29-1; CDR3: CSVGPGTDDTDYGYTF; DNA: TGCAGCGTTGGCCCCGGGACAGATGACACAGACTATGGCTACACCTTC
size: .; D: .; J: TRBJ2-1; V: TRBV19; CDR3: CASQSGYNEQFF; DNA: TGTGCCAGTCAGAGCGGGTACAATGAGCAGTTCTTC
size: .; D: TRBD2; J: TRBJ2-5; V: TRBV18; CDR3: CASSAGRPGSGEETQYF; DNA: TGTGCCAGCTCGGCGGGACGGCCGGGTAGCGGGGAGGAGACCCAGTACTTC
size: .; D: TRBD1; J: TRBJ2-7; V: TRBV13; CDR3: CASSDRDSYEQYF; DNA: TGTGCCAGCTCAGACAGGGACTCCTACGAGCAGTACTTC
size: .; D: .; J: TRBJ2-5; V: TRBV28; CDR3: CASSFPGQLAVPKYF; DNA: TGTGCCAGCAGTTTCCCTGGACAGCTGGCCGTGCCGAAGTACTTC
size: .; D: .; J: TRBJ1-6; V: TRBV3-1/TRBV3-2; CDR3: CASSQSHLDSPLHF; DNA: TGTGCCAGCAGCCAAAGTCACCTAGATTCACCCCTCCACTTT
size: .; D: TRBD2; J: TRBJ2-3; V: TRBV28; CDR3: CASGTLAGAQGTDTQYF; DNA: TGTGCCAGCGGGACACTAGCGGGAGCCCAAGGCACAGATACGCAGTATTTT
size: once; D: TRBD2; J: TRBJ2-1; V: TRBV11-2; CDR3: CASSPLAGTYNEQFF; DNA: TGTGCCAGCAGCCCTCTAGCGGGCACCTACAATGAGCAGTTCTTC
size: once; D: .; J: TRBJ1-2; V: TRBV19; CDR3: CASSQGYYGYTF; DNA: TGTGCCAGTTCGCAGGGCTACTATGGCTACACCTTC